Each of the 22 T cell receptor beta chains below was sequenced from the same sample in a study of blood T cell repertoires in COVID-19. Produced via immunoSEQ multiplex PCR; TCRdb's table is partial and in-frame only. Of approximately 300,000 clones detected, 75% to 90% appear once; the ten largest clones hold about 6%. Material for sequencing was peripheral blood. These receptors were collected from a woman in her 50s with COVID-19, enrolled during active disease.

V and J are TRBV21-1 and TRBJ2-1; the table assigns TRBD2, which was not confirmed against the DNA. TRBV21-1 is flagged as a pseudogene. CDR3 length: 14 amino acids. The CDR3 loop is CASGGTSGNNEQFF. CDR3 coding DNA: TGTGCCAGCGGGGGGACTAGCGGGAACAATGAGCAGTTCTTC.

V and J are TRBV4-3 and TRBJ2-2, with 7 bases lining up with TRBD2. V dropped 4 bases and J dropped 3; count of bases not matched to a gene: 2. Looked up from germline, CDR1 is LGHNA and CDR2 is YSLEER. This CDR3 has 14 amino acids. The CDR3 loop reads CASSRGGDTGELFF. The CDR3 DNA reads TGCGCCAGCAGCCGGGGGGGTGACACCGGGGAGCTGTTTTTT.

The chain has TRBV6-2 or TRBV6-3 and TRBJ1-2; 7 nucleotides line up with TRBD1. In germline, CDR1 is MNHEY, CDR2 SVGEGT. Trimming cost V 0 bases and J 7 bases; bases outside gene matches: 8. The length of the CDR3 is 15 residues. The CDR3 sequence is CASSYSRQGSRGYTF. Written as DNA, the CDR3 is TGTGCCAGCAGTTACTCTCGACAGGGAAGTCGTGGCTACACCTTC.

The chain is built from TRBV10-1 and TRBJ2-7, with 7 bases lining up with TRBD2. This CDR3 has 15 amino acids. The V and J ends lost 8 bases and 0 bases, in that order; junction bases with no gene match: 10. CDR1 and CDR2 from the germline V gene are WNHNN and SYGVQD (reference sequence). The CDR3 region is CASPAGLADSYEQYF. The DNA for the CDR3 is TGCGCCAGCCCCGCGGGCCTAGCGGACTCCTACGAGCAGTACTTC.

This clone was counted once. The V call is TRBV2, the J call TRBJ2-3, with 8 bases identical to TRBD1. The trim removed 5 bases at V and 1 base at J, leaving 2 bases unmatched. The germline gives CDR1 SNHLY, CDR2 FYNNEI. This CDR3 comprises 14 residues. The CDR3: CASSQGAGTDTQYF. CDR3 bases: TGTGCCAGCAGTCAGGGGGCCGGCACAGATACGCAGTATTTT.

V usage is TRBV18 and J usage is TRBJ1-6, with a tentative D call TRBD1 (6 bases). The CDR3 sequence is 14 residues long. The germline V gene encodes CDR1 KGHSH and CDR2 LQKENI. V lost 4 bases and J lost 8, with 12 bases in between. The CDR3 spells CASSLTGRDSPLHF. In DNA, the CDR3 is TGTGCCAGCTCACTGACAGGAAGGGATTCACCCCTCCACTTT.

J is TRBJ2-3 and V is TRBV19, with 13 bases matching TRBD2. Germline V gene sequence: CDR1 LNHDA, CDR2 SQIVND (reference sequence). Trimming removed 3 bases from V and 2 bases from J; junction bases left unmatched: 8. This CDR3 has 18 residues. CDR3 DNA sequence: TGTGCCAGTAGTATGGAGGGGACTAGCGGGATACTCACAGATACGCAGTATTTT. Translating it yields CASSMEGTSGILTDTQYF.

DNA for the CDR3: TGTGCCAGCAGTTACAATCGAGGGTTGGGCGAGCAGTACTTC. The encoded protein is CASSYNRGLGEQYF. This sequence joins TRBV27 and TRBJ2-7, with TRBD2 as a possible D gene (5 bases). The length of the CDR3 is 14 residues. The germline gives CDR1 MNHEY, CDR2 SMNVEV (reference sequence). Trimming took 4 bases from V and 6 from J, leaving 16 bases between them.

The rearrangement links TRBV5-6 to TRBJ1-4, with D uncertain. Germline loops: CDR1 SGHDT, CDR2 YYEEEE. The CDR3 runs to 15 residues. With 4 bases removed from V and 8 bases from J, the gap between germline ends came to 18 bases. DNA of the CDR3: TGTGCCAGCAGCCTTTCTGCCTCTGGGCTGGAAAAACTGTTTTTT. Its translation is CASSLSASGLEKLFF.

V and J are TRBV11-1 and TRBJ2-1; 7 bases match TRBD1. Per germline, CDR1 SGHAT and CDR2 FQDESV (reference sequence). With 6 bases clipped from V and 0 bases from J, the junction kept 5 bases outside the gene matches. The CDR3 sequence is 15 residues long. The CDR3 nucleotides are TGTGCCAGCAGGACCCGGGACAGCTCCTACAATGAGCAGTTCTTC. Protein sequence: CASRTRDSSYNEQFF.

The chain uses TRBV7-9 and TRBJ2-1, with a possible D match to TRBD1 (6 bases). V lost 5 bases to trimming and J lost 15 bases, with 32 bases between them. Germline V gene lookup returns CDR1 SEHNR and CDR2 FQNEAQ (reference sequence). This CDR3 is built from 17 residues. The CDR3 DNA follows: TGTGCCAGCAGCCCATTATGGGCCGCGCCCCTAGAGGACAGTACGTTCTTC. Encoded protein: CASSPLWAAPLEDSTFF.

This chain links TRBV19 with TRBJ1-3; TRBD1 matches at 8 bases. The CDR3 extends over 16 amino acids. V shed 0 bases, J shed 0 bases, and the junction held 1 base outside the gene matches. Germline lookup yields CDR1 LNHDA and CDR2 SQIVND (reference sequence). CDR3 sequence: CASSIDGTGSGNTIYF. The CDR3 DNA is TGTGCCAGTAGTATAGACGGGACAGGCTCTGGAAACACCATATATTTT.

The chain couples TRBV5-6 to TRBJ2-1; 13 bases are shared with TRBD2. The CDR3 is made up of 18 amino acids. Germline V lookup: CDR1 SGHDT, CDR2 YYEEEE. V was pared by 2 bases and J by 5 bases, with 10 bases of the junction left unmatched. CDR3 residues: CASSFEGLAGRVDNEQFF. In nucleotides, the CDR3 is TGTGCCAGCAGCTTTGAGGGACTAGCGGGAAGGGTTGACAATGAGCAGTTCTTC.

This clone was seen once. J is TRBJ1-1 and V is TRBV7-9; 9 bases are a match to TRBD1. Germline-derived CDR1 and CDR2 are SEHNR and FQNEAQ (reference sequence). V shed 1 base, J shed 1 base, and the junction held 4 bases outside the gene matches. The CDR3 consists of 16 residues. This chain's CDR3 is CASSLDEGQGNTEAFF. CDR3 DNA: TGTGCCAGCAGCTTAGACGAGGGACAGGGGAACACTGAAGCTTTCTTT. The complete variable domain, with remaining parts taken from reference TRBV7-9 and TRBJ1-1, reads DTGVSQNPRHKITKRGQNVTFRCDPISEHNRLYWYRQTLGQGPEFLTYFQNEAQLEKSRLLSDRFSAERPKGSFSTLEIQRTEQGDSAMYLCASSLDEGQGNTEAFFGQGTRLTVV.

V is TRBV4-2 and J is TRBJ2-1, with 11 bases that match TRBD2. V shed 4 bases and J 8 bases; nucleotides not matched to a gene: 7. CDR3 size: 15 residues. Germline values: CDR1 LGHNA, CDR2 YNFKEQ. The DNA of the CDR3 is TGTGCCAGCAGCCCCCCGACTAGCGGGAAGCATGAGCAGTTCTTC. This encodes CASSPPTSGKHEQFF.

The table lists this clone with a few counts. The rearrangement links TRBV5-1 to TRBJ2-1, with 14 bases matching TRBD2. In germline, CDR1 is SGHRS, CDR2 YFSETQ. The CDR3 extends over 17 amino acids. V lost 4 bases and J lost 7; bases outside the gene matches: 10. In nucleotides, the CDR3 is TGCGCCAGCAGCCCCTCGACTAGCGGGAGGGCCACGAATGAGCAGTTCTTC. Protein: CASSPSTSGRATNEQFF.

The chain recombines TRBV2 with TRBJ1-1, with unresolved D. Germline V gene lookup returns CDR1 SNHLY and CDR2 FYNNEI. The V end lost 3 bases, the J end lost 14 bases, and 13 bases lay between the germline ends. The CDR3 has 11 residues. CDR3 loop: CASSDPMLVFF. For the CDR3, the DNA is TGTGCCAGCAGTGACCCTATGTTAGTGTTCTTT.

The CDR3 loop is CASSEIGYEQYF. CDR3 coding DNA: TGTGCCAGCAGTGAAATCGGTTACGAGCAGTACTTC. The chain employs TRBV25-1 and TRBJ2-7; D is undetermined. Germline V gene sequence: CDR1 MGHDK, CDR2 SYGVNS. This CDR3 has 12 amino acids. V lost 2 bases to trimming and J lost 4 bases, with 6 bases between them.

The gene calls are TRBV29-1 and TRBJ2-3; 12 positions agree with TRBD1. The CDR3 consists of 13 residues. CDR1 SQVTM and CDR2 ANQGSEA come from the germline V gene. The CDR3 is CATGTGGKDTQYF. CDR3 DNA: TGCGCTACCGGGACAGGGGGCAAAGATACGCAGTATTTT.

This chain connects TRBV7-2 to TRBJ1-4; no firm D call. V lost 5 bases and J 5 bases, leaving 9 bases between the germline ends. Germline lookup yields CDR1 SGHTA and CDR2 FQGNSA. The CDR3 spans 13 residues. CDR3 in amino acids: CASSPWENEKLFF. The CDR3 bases are TGTGCCAGCAGCCCCTGGGAGAATGAAAAACTGTTTTTT.

A single count supports this clone. The CDR3 nucleotides read TGCGCCAGCAGCTACGGGAACGAAGGGGAGCAGTACTTC. As protein: CASSYGNEGEQYF. V usage is TRBV5-1 and J usage is TRBJ2-7; D is possibly TRBD2 (5 bases). V lost 3 bases and J 7 bases, leaving 14 bases between the germline ends. The germline gives CDR1 SGHRS, CDR2 YFSETQ. There are 13 residues in the CDR3.

V is TRBV11-3 and J is TRBJ2-7, with TRBD1 matching 8 bases. CDR1 is SGHNT, CDR2 YENEEA, per germline. This CDR3 spans 14 amino acids. J gave up 5 bases and V 3 bases, and 6 bases lay outside the gene matches. The chain's CDR3 is CASSFALTGDEQYF. CDR3 DNA: TGTGCCAGCAGCTTCGCCTTGACAGGGGACGAGCAGTACTTC.